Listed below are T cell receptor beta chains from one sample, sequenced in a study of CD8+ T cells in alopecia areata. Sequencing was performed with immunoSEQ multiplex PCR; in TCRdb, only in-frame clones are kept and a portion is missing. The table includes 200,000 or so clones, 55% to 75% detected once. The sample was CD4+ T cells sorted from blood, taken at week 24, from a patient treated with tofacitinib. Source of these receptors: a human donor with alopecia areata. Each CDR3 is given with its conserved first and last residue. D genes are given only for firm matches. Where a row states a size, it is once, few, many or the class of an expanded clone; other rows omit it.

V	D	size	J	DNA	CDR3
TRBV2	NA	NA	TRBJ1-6	TGTGCCAGCAGTTCCGGGGGTCTTAATTCACCCCTCCACTTT	CASSSGGLNSPLHF
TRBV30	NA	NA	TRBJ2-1	TGTGCCTGGGGCCGAGGGTACGCTTACAATGAGCAGTTCTTC	CAWGRGYAYNEQFF
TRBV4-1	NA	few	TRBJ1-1	TGCGCCAGCAGCCCCTGGCAGGCGAACACTGAAGCTTTCTTT	CASSPWQANTEAFF
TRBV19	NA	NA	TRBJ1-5	TGTGCCAGTACGAAACAGGGCGTTCAGCCCCAGCATTTC	CASTKQGVQPQHF
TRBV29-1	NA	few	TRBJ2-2	TGCAGCGTGGGACAGAACACCGGGGAGCTGTTTTTT	CSVGQNTGELFF
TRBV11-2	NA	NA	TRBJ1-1	TGTGCCAGCAGCTTAGGTCCGACAGATCTGAACACTGAAGCTTTCTTT	CASSLGPTDLNTEAFF
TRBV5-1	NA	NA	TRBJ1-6	TGCGCCAGCAGCCGCGCCCGGGACGGCTCTTCACCCCTCCACTTT	CASSRARDGSSPLHF
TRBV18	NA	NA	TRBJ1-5	TGTGCCAGCTCACCAGTCCAGGCTCAGCCCCAGCATTTT	CASSPVQAQPQHF
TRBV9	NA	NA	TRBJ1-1	TGTGCCAGCAGCGTTCCCATAAAACACGAACAGGGTATGGACACTGAAGCTTTCTTT	CASSVPIKHEQGMDTEAFF
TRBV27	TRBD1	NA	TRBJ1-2	TGTGCCAGCAGAAGGGGACAGGGAATCTATGGCTACACCTTC	CASRRGQGIYGYTF
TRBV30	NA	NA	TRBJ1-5	TGTGCCTGGAGTAGCAGGGGACGCCAGCCCCAGCATTTT	CAWSSRGRQPQHF
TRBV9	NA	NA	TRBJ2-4	TGTGCCAGCAGCGCCGGGACCCCCGCGTCCAAAAACATTCAGTACTTC	CASSAGTPASKNIQYF
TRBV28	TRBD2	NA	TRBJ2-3	TGTGCCAGCAGTCCCCCGCGTTTAGCGGGGTACACAGATACGCAGTATTTT	CASSPPRLAGYTDTQYF
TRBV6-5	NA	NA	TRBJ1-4	TGTGCCAGCAGACTCAGGGGAGGGAATGAAAAACTGTTTTTT	CASRLRGGNEKLFF
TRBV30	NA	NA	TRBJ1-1	TGTGCCTGGACTACAGGGCAGAACACTGAAGCTTTCTTT	CAWTTGQNTEAFF
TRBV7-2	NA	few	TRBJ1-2	TGTGCCAGCAGCTTATACACTGATGGCTACACCTTC	CASSLYTDGYTF
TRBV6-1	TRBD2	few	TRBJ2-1	TGTGCCAGTCGACTAGCGGACCACAATGAGCAGTTCTTC	CASRLADHNEQFF
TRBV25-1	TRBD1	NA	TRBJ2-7	TGTGCCAGTGGGGGACAGGGGAGCTACGAGCAGTACTTC	CASGGQGSYEQYF
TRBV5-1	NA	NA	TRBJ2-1	TGCGCCAGCAGCTTGACACTCGGGTCCTTTAATGAGCAGTTCTTC	CASSLTLGSFNEQFF
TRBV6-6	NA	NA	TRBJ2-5	TGTGCCAGCAGTTCCCATATAGACCAGTACTTC	CASSSHIDQYF
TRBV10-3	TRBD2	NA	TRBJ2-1	TGTGCCATCAGCAGGATGGACGGGAGGGCCAATGAGCAGTTCTTC	CAISRMDGRANEQFF